What follows is one T cell receptor (beta chain) and its context. Its antigen specificity is not known. No quality values exist for individual bases; no much larger clone is one base distant. Using the deep immunoSEQ assay, TCR CDR3 regions were amplified from genomic DNA by multiplex PCR. Genomic DNA extracted from each cell subset was distributed evenly over all wells of several immunoSEQ 96-well plates, and each plate served as one replicate. Each replicate PCR for sorted subsets received about 220 ng genomic DNA, equal to about 29,000 T cell genomes. Purified libraries were measured with a Qubit 3.0 fluorometer, size-checked on a Bioanalyzer 2100, and measured again with the KAPA Library Quantification kit. Each immunoSEQ 96-well plate was sequenced on its own single-read 150-cycle Illumina NextSeq 550 flow cell. As for how the authors treated the data: The immunoSEQ output contained only junctional sequences without quality scores, so filtering could not match that applied to full-length reads. Sequences were annotated with PyIR, a Python wrapper for IgBLAST v1.9, and V/J genes and CDR3 were assigned using IMGT germline references. Any read was removed if the V/J assignment was weak (E-value above 1e-6), the CDR3 was missing, or the read contained stop codons, out-of-frame junctions, or ambiguous translated residues. V3J clonotypes were defined as sequences sharing an identical inferred V gene, J gene, and CDR3 amino acid sequence. Percentage overlap between repertoires was calculated by dividing the number of shared unique clonotypes by the size of the smaller repertoire. Richness of each repertoire was evaluated using RTK rarefaction, the Chao1 estimator, and Recon v2.1 estimates of unobserved clonotypes. For all TCRbeta clonotypes obtained by the gDNA method from a few donors, generation probabilities were computed with OLGA. TCRdb's version of the immuneACCESS table is confined to in-frame rearrangements and falls short of the full clone set. An unresolved V gene accounts for under half of the shortfall where checked; the remainder is of unknown origin. V, J and clone size were drawn from that table, and D and trimming were deduced from the DNA. The sample table records about 1.1 million clones; about 80% of these occur just once. 0.89% of the sample goes to the ten largest clones.

Healthy HIV-negative adults with no recently reported acute infections or vaccinations were included as donors. Every donor was a Caucasian adult residing in Nashville, Tennessee, USA. CD4+ T cells were enriched by magnetic negative selection; naive cells were then positively selected on CD45RA, and the negative fraction formed the memory subset. Blood was collected by leukapheresis, and PBMCs were isolated by Ficoll-Histopaque density gradient centrifugation and then cryopreserved in liquid nitrogen vapor phase. Purity and quantity of every magnetically sorted T cell population were checked by analytical flow cytometry. Each sorted fraction had its genomic DNA isolated and then quantified by UV absorbance on a Nanodrop 2000c. The data were taken from a study of shared clonotypes between healthy human individuals (dated by TCRdb to the early 2020s). About the study as a whole: A few men and two women, aged 18 to 49 years, made up the cohort. For each donor, CD4 naive and CD4 memory were each given three plates, CD8 naive was given two plates, and CD8 memory was given one plate. Different laboratories and diverse techniques were used to prepare libraries and sequence TCR repertoires, to increase sequencing depth and limit assay-specific biases. To estimate repertoire size and how much clonotypes are shared between individuals, the study performed deep sequencing of blood TCR repertoires from a handful of healthy adults. Per donor, leukapheresis produced somewhere between about 0.85 and 10 billion PBMCs.

The V and J ends are trimmed by 4 bases and 1 base, leaving 17 bases between them. From cysteine to phenylalanine, the CDR3 is 16 amino acids long. Left in the record is the CDR3 DNA by itself, 48 bases read in frame from the first base. The CDR1 and CDR2 encoded by the germline V gene are SGHRS and YFSETQ. General conclusions and limits of the study: Higher generation probabilities were observed for clonotypes shared by all four sorted-subset donors than for non-shared clonotypes. Pairwise subsampling led to the expectation that sequencing depth would affect the degree of clonotype sharing among donors. The genetic and exposure-history diversity represented was limited by the small number of donors. Only blood was sampled, and tissue TCR repertoires likely differ from those in blood. Estimated clonotype richness was generally larger for naive than for memory subsets. Even with the large sequencing depth, rarefaction of the sorted-subset datasets indicated that sequencing was incomplete. When a handful of donors were compared, the shared fraction of clonotypes was 5% to 6.5% for naive CD4, 3.5% for naive CD8, more than 2% for memory CD4, and 0.4% for memory CD8.

The receptor comes from a man aged 18-30 years in good health. Some clones in this sample may be carry-over from other donors' samples. Sequencing was performed on memory CD4+ T cells from PBMCs. Taken with the paper, the label for cell subset or site translates to: CD45RA-negative fraction. In this chain, TRBV5-1 is recombined with TRBJ1-1; TRBD1 is a possible D gene, resting on 5 matching bases. The DNA is TGCGCCAGCAGCCAAACGTACGGGACCGAGAACACTGAAGCTTTCTTT. Translated, it gives CASSQTYGTENTEAFF.